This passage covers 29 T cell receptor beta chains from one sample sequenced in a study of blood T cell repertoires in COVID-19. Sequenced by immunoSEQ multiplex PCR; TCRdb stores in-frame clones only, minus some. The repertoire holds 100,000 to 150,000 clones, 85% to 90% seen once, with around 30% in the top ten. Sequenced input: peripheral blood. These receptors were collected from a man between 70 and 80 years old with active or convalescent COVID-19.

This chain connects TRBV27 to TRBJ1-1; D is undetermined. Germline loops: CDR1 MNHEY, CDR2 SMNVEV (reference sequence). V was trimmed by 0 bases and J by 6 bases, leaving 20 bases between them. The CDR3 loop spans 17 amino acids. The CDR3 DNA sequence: TGTGCCAGCAGTTTATCGTGGACTCACGCCTGCGCGGCTGAAGCTTTCTTT. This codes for CASSLSWTHACAAEAFF.

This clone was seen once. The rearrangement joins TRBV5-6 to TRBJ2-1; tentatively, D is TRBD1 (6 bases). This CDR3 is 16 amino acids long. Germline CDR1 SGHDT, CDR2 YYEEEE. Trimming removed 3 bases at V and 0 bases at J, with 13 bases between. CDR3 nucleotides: TGTGCCAGCAGCTACAGGGTACGAGTCTCCTACAATGAGCAGTTCTTC. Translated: CASSYRVRVSYNEQFF.

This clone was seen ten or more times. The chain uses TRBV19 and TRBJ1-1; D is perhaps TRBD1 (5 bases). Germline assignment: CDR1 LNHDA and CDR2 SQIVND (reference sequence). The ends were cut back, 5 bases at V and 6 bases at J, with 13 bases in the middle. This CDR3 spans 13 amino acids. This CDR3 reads CASSVTVLAEAFF. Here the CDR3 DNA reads TGTGCCAGTAGTGTGACAGTGTTGGCTGAAGCTTTCTTT. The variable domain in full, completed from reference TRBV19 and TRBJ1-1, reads DGGITQSPKYLFRKEGQNVTLSCEQNLNHDAMYWYRQDPGQGLRLIYYSQIVNDFQKGDIAEGYSVSREKKESFPLTVTSAQKNPTAFYLCASSVTVLAEAFFGQGTRLTVV.

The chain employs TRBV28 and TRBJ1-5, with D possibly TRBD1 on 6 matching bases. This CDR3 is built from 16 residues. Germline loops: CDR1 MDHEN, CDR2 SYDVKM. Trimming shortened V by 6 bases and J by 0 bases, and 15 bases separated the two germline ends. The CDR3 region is CASRRGGGYSNQPQHF. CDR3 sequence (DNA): TGTGCCAGCAGGAGGGGGGGAGGGTATAGCAATCAGCCCCAGCATTTT. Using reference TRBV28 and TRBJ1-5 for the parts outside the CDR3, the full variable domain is DVKVTQSSRYLVKRTGEKVFLECVQDMDHENMFWYRQDPGLGLRLIYFSYDVKMKEKGDIPEGYSVSREKKERFSLILESASTNQTSMYLCASRRGGGYSNQPQHFGDGTRLSIL.

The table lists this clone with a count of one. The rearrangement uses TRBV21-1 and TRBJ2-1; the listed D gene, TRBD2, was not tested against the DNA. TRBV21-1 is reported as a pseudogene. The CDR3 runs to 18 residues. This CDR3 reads CASSKGRIGASGYNEQFF. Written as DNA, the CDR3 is TGTGCCAGCAGCAAAGGGAGAATAGGGGCTAGCGGGTACAATGAGCAGTTCTTC.

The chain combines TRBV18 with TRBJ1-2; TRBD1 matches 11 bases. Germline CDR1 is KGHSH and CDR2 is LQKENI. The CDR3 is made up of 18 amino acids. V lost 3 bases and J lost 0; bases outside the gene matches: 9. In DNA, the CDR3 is TGTGCCAGCTCACCCCCCCCGGGACAGGGGGTAGCTAACTATGGCTACACCTTC. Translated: CASSPPPGQGVANYGYTF.

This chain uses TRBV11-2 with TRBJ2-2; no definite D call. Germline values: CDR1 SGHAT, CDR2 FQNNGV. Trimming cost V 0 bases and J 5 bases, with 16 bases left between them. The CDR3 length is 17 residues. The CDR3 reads CASSLDLILMRTGELFF. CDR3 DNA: TGTGCCAGCAGCTTAGATTTAATTCTAATGAGAACCGGGGAGCTGTTTTTT.

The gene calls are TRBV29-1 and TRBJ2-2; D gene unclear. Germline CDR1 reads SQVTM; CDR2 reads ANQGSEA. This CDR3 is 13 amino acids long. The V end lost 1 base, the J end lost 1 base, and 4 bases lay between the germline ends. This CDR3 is CSVEGGNTGELFF. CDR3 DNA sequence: TGCAGCGTTGAAGGAGGGAACACCGGGGAGCTGTTTTTT.

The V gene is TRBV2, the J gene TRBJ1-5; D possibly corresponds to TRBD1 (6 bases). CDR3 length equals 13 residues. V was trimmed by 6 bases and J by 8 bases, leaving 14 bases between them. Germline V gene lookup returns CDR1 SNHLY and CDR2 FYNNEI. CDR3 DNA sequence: TGTGCCAGCAGAGGACAGCCGACGGAGCCCCAGCATTTT. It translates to CASRGQPTEPQHF.

The CDR3 loop is CASSVGGEQFF. The CDR3 DNA follows: TGCGCCAGCAGTGTGGGGGGTGAGCAGTTCTTC. V and J are TRBV10-1 and TRBJ2-1; the D gene is possibly TRBD2 (6 bases). With 4 bases removed from V and 9 bases from J, the gap between germline ends came to 7 bases. From germline, CDR1 is WNHNN and CDR2 SYGVQD (reference sequence). The CDR3 consists of 11 residues.

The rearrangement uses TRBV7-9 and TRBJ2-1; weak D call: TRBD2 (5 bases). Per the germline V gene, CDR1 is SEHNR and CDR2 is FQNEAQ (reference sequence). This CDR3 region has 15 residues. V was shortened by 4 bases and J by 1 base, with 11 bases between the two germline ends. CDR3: CASSWPSPSYNEQFF. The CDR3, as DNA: TGTGCCAGCAGCTGGCCTAGCCCATCCTACAATGAGCAGTTCTTC.

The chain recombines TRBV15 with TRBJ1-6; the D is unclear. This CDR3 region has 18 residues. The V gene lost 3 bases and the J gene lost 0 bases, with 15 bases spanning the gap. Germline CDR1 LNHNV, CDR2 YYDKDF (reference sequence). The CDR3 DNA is TGTGCCACCAGCAGGGAGGCATCACACCCCTCCTATAATTCACCCCTCCACTTT. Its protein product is CATSREASHPSYNSPLHF.

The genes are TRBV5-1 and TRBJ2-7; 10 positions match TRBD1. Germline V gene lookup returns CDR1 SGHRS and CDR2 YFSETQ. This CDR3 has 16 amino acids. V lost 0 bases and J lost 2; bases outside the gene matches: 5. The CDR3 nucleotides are TGCGCCAGCAGCTTGGGAACCGGGACAGGGGCCTACGAGCAGTACTTC. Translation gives CASSLGTGTGAYEQYF.

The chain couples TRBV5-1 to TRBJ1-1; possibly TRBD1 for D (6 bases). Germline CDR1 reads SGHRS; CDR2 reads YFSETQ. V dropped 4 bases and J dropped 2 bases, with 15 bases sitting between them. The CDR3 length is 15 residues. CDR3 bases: TGCGCCAGCAGCATCTTCGGACAGCCTAACACTGAAGCTTTCTTT. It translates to CASSIFGQPNTEAFF.

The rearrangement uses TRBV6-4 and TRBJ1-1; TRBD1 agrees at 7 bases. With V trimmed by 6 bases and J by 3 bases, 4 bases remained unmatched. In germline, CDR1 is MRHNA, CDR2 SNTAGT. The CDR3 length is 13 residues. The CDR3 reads CASRNQGDTEAFF. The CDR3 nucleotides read TGTGCCAGCAGGAACCAGGGGGACACTGAAGCTTTCTTT.

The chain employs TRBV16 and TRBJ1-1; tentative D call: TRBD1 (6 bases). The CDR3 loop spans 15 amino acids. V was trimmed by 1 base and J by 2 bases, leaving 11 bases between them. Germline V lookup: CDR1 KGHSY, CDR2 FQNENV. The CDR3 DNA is TGTGCCAGCAGCCAATTAGGGGGGGCAAACACTGAAGCTTTCTTT. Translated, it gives CASSQLGGANTEAFF.

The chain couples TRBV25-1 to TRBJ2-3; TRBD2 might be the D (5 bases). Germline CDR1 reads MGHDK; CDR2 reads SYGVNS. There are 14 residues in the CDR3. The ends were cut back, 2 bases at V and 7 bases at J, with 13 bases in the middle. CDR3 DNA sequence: TGTGCCAGCAGTGAAGGTAAAGGGAGAAATACGCAGTATTTT. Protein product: CASSEGKGRNTQYF.

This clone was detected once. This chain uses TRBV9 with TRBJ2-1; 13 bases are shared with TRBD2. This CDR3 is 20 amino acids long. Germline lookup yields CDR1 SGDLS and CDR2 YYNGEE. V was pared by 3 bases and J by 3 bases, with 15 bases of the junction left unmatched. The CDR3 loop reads CASSGGLAGERGPRYNEQFF. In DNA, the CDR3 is TGTGCCAGCAGCGGAGGACTAGCGGGAGAGAGGGGGCCCCGCTACAATGAGCAGTTCTTC.

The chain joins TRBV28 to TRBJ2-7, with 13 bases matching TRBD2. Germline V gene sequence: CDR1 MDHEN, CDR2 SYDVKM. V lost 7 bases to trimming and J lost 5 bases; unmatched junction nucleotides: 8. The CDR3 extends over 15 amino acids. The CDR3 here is CASTELAGGRNEQYF. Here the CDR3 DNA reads TGTGCCAGCACCGAACTAGCGGGAGGGAGAAACGAGCAGTACTTC.

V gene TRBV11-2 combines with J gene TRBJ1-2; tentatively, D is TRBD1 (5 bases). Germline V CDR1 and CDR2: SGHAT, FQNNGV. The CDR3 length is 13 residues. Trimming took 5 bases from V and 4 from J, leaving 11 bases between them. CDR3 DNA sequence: TGTGCCAGCAGCCCCAGCGGGGGCTATGGCTACACCTTC. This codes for CASSPSGGYGYTF.

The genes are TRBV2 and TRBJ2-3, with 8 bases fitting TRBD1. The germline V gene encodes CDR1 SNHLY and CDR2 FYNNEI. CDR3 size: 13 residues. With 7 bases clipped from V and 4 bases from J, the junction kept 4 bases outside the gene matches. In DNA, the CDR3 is TGTGCCAGCACCCGACAGGGGCCAGATACGCAGTATTTT. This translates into CASTRQGPDTQYF. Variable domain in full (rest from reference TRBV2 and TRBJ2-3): EPEVTQTPSHQVTQMGQEVILRCVPISNHLYFYWYRQILGQKVEFLVSFYNNEISEKSEIFDDQFSVERPDGSNFTLKIRSTKLEDSAMYFCASTRQGPDTQYFGPGTRLTVL.

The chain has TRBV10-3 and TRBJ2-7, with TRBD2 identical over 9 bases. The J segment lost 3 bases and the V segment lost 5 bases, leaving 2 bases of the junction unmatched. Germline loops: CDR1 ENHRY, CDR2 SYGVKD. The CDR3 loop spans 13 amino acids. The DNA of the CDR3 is TGTGCCATCAGTATGACTAGCGGCTACGAGCAGTACTTC. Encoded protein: CAISMTSGYEQYF.

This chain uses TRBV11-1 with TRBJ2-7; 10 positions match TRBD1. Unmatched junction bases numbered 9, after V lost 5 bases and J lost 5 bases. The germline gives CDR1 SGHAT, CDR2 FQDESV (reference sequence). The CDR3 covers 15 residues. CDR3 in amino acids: CASSNRQGASHEQYF. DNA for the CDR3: TGTGCCAGCAGCAACCGACAGGGGGCTAGCCACGAGCAGTACTTC.

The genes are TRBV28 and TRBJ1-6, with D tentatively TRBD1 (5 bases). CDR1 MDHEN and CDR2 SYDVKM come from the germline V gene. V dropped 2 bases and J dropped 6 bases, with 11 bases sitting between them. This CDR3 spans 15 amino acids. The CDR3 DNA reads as TGTGCCAGCAGTTTAGCGGGGGGGAGTAATTCACCCCTCCACTTT. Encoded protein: CASSLAGGSNSPLHF.

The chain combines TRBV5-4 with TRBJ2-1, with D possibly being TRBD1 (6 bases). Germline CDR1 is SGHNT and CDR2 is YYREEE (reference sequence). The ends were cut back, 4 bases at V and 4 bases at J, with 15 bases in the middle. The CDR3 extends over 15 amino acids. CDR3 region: CASSDRDNFYNEQFF. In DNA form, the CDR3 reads TGTGCCAGCAGCGACCGGGACAACTTTTACAATGAGCAGTTCTTC.

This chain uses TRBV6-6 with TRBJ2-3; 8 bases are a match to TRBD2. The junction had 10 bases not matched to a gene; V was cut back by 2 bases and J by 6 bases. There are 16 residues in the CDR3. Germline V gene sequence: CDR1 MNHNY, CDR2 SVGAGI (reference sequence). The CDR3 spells CASSYRSGKSPDTQYF. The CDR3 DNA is TGTGCCAGCAGTTACCGTAGCGGGAAAAGCCCCGATACGCAGTATTTT.

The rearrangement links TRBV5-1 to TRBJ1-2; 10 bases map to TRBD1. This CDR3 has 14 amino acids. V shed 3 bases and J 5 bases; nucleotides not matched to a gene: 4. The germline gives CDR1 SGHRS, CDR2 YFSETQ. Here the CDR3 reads CASSSTGGRYGYTF. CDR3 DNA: TGCGCCAGCAGCTCGACAGGGGGCCGGTATGGCTACACCTTC.

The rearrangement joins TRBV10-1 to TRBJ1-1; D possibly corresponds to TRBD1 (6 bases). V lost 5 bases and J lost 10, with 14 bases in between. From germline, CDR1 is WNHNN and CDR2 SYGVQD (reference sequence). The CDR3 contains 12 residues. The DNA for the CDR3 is TGCGCCAGCAGTACTGGGGGCCGAGTAGCTTTCTTT. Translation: CASSTGGRVAFF.

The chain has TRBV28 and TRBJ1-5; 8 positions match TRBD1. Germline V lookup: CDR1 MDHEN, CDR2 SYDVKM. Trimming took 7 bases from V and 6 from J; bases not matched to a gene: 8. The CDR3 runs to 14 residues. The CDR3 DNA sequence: TGTGCCAGCAACCCGAGACAGGGGTCTCAGCCCCAGCATTTT. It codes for CASNPRQGSQPQHF.